One sample yielded the 13 T cell receptor beta chains listed below, sequenced in a study of beta chain features in type 1 diabetes. The investigators reverse transcribed all of the isolated RNA, so they sequenced expressed TCRB transcripts. Generated by immunoSEQ multiplex PCR, the TCRdb table keeps only in-frame clones and is missing some. The sample holds about 360,000 clones, roughly 12% seen once. The sample was naive CD4+ T cells from blood. These receptors were taken from a man between 18 and 35 years old in good health.

The V gene is TRBV28, the J gene TRBJ1-6; possibly TRBD1 for D (6 bases). The CDR3 totals 15 residues. CDR1 is MDHEN, CDR2 SYDVKM, per germline. Deletions cut 4 bases from V and 7 bases from J, with 14 bases between. CDR3 sequence: CASSSPAGENSPLHF. The DNA for the CDR3 is TGTGCCAGCAGTTCCCCGGCAGGGGAAAATTCACCCCTCCACTTT.

J is TRBJ1-2 and V is TRBV18, with TRBD1 matching over 8 bases. In germline, CDR1 is KGHSH, CDR2 LQKENI. The CDR3 extends over 15 amino acids. V trimming: 6 bases; J trimming: 7 bases; junction bases outside the gene matches: 13. The DNA of the CDR3 is TGTGCCAGCTCCTCCCTGAGCAGGGGGCATCGTGGCTACACCTTC. Translation: CASSSLSRGHRGYTF.

The rearrangement uses TRBV4-2 and TRBJ2-7; 7 bases agree with TRBD2. The germline CDR1 and CDR2 sequences are LGHNA and YNFKEQ. V trimming: 2 bases; J trimming: 2 bases; junction bases outside the gene matches: 3. The CDR3 loop spans 14 amino acids. The CDR3 reads CASSQPGTTYEQYF. The CDR3 DNA follows: TGTGCCAGCAGCCAACCTGGGACTACCTACGAGCAGTACTTC.

This clone was picked up a small number of times. The rearrangement joins TRBV11-1 to TRBJ2-2; 7 nucleotides line up with TRBD2. Germline V gene data show CDR1 as SGHAT and CDR2 as FQDESV (reference sequence). J lost 0 bases, V lost 5 bases, and 3 bases had no gene match. The CDR3 runs 15 residues. The CDR3 spells CASSEGTTNTGELFF. As DNA, the CDR3 is TGTGCCAGCAGCGAAGGGACTACGAACACCGGGGAGCTGTTTTTT.

This clone was seen only a few times. V gene TRBV6-5 combines with J gene TRBJ1-1; D is undetermined. The CDR3 spans 13 residues. Germline lookup yields CDR1 MNHEY and CDR2 SVGAGI. The germline V and J ends were trimmed by 10 bases and 1 base, with 13 bases remaining between them. CDR3 amino acids: CATRRQENTEAFF. The CDR3 DNA reads TGTGCCACCCGTCGGCAGGAGAACACTGAAGCTTTCTTT.

This clone has ten or more counts. The V and J genes are TRBV28 and TRBJ2-3; TRBD1 matches 8 bases. This CDR3 has 13 residues. Germline CDR1 MDHEN, CDR2 SYDVKM. V trimming: 8 bases; J trimming: 3 bases; junction bases outside the gene matches: 4. The CDR3 loop reads CASLWTGTDTQYF. CDR3 nucleotide sequence: TGTGCCAGCCTGTGGACAGGGACAGATACGCAGTATTTT.

This chain joins TRBV10-3 and TRBJ1-1; TRBD1 matches 7 bases. The germline V gene encodes CDR1 ENHRY and CDR2 SYGVKD. The ends lost 7 bases at V and 7 bases at J; junction bases unmatched: 6. This CDR3 contains 12 residues. CDR3 in amino acids: CAITERQGEAFF. CDR3 bases: TGTGCCATCACCGAACGACAGGGTGAAGCTTTCTTT.

V gene TRBV2 combines with J gene TRBJ1-4; D is ambiguous. The CDR3 covers 12 residues. Germline CDR1 SNHLY, CDR2 FYNNEI. V was pared by 7 bases and J by 7 bases, with 10 bases between. The chain's CDR3 is CASTPVSEKLFF. The CDR3 coding sequence is TGTGCCAGCACCCCTGTTAGTGAAAAACTGTTTTTT.

The chain carries TRBV30 and TRBJ2-5, with TRBD1 as a possible D gene (5 bases). V lost 2 bases and J 5 bases, leaving 15 bases between the germline ends. The CDR3 covers 14 residues. The germline V gene has CDR1 GTSNPN and CDR2 SVGIG (reference sequence). For the CDR3, the DNA is TGTGCCTGGAGTACTGGGGCAGCAGAGGAGACCCAGTACTTC. Translation gives CAWSTGAAEETQYF.

The chain links TRBV30 to TRBJ2-5, with TRBD2 matching over 7 bases. Unmatched junction bases numbered 12, after V lost 6 bases and J lost 5 bases. The CDR3 sequence is 14 residues long. From germline, CDR1 is GTSNPN and CDR2 SVGIG (reference sequence). The CDR3 spells CACQSGIATETQYF. The CDR3 DNA is TGTGCCTGTCAAAGCGGGATAGCAACGGAGACCCAGTACTTC.

This clone was found a few times. The rearrangement uses TRBV7-9 and TRBJ1-1; D is unclear. V shed 3 bases and J shed 1 base, with 9 bases lying between them. Per germline, CDR1 SEHNR and CDR2 FQNEAQ (reference sequence). CDR3 length: 14 residues. The CDR3 DNA reads as TGTGCCAGCAGCTTGAGACTCAAGAACACTGAAGCTTTCTTT. It encodes CASSLRLKNTEAFF. The full variable domain, in which reference TRBV7-9 and TRBJ1-1 provide the parts outside the CDR3, is DTGVSQNPRHKITKRGQNVTFRCDPISEHNRLYWYRQTLGQGPEFLTYFQNEAQLEKSRLLSDRFSAERPKGSFSTLEIQRTEQGDSAMYLCASSLRLKNTEAFFGQGTRLTVV.

The sample holds a few counts of this clone. This chain links TRBV29-1 with TRBJ1-1; D is uncertain. V shed 7 bases and J shed 1 base, with 13 bases lying between them. The CDR3 totals 13 residues. Germline V gene data show CDR1 as SQVTM and CDR2 as ANQGSEA. CDR3 in amino acids: CSADLHENTEAFF. CDR3 DNA: TGCAGCGCTGACTTACACGAGAACACTGAAGCTTTCTTT. Full variable domain (missing parts from reference TRBV29-1 and TRBJ1-1): SAVISQKPSRDICQRGTSLTIQCQVDSQVTMMFWYRQQPGQSLTLIATANQGSEATYESGFVIDKFPISRPNLTFSTLTVSNMSPEDSSIYLCSADLHENTEAFFGQGTRLTVV.

In this sample, this clone turned up a few times. This rearrangement joins TRBV28 to TRBJ1-4; TRBD1 is a possible D gene (6 bases). Germline CDR1 reads MDHEN; CDR2 reads SYDVKM. The CDR3 runs to 14 residues. V was trimmed by 5 bases and J by 10 bases, leaving 17 bases between them. The CDR3 region has the DNA TGTGCCAGCAGTCATACAGGGCGTGGGGGAAAACTGTTTTTT. Protein product: CASSHTGRGGKLFF.